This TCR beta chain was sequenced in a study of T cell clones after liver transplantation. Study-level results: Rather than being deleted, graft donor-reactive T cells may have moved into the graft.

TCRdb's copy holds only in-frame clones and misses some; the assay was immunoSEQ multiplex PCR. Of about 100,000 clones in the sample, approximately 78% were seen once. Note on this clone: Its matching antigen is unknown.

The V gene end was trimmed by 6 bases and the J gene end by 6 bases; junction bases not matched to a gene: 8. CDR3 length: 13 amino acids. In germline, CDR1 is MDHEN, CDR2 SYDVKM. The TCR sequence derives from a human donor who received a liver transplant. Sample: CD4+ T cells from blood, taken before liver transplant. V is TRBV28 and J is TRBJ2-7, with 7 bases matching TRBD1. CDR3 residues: CASSPGQTPEQYF. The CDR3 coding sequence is TGTGCCAGCAGCCCGGGACAGACCCCCGAGCAGTACTTC. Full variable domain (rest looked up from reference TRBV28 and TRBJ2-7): DVKVTQSSRYLVKRTGEKVFLECVQDMDHENMFWYRQDPGLGLRLIYFSYDVKMKEKGDIPEGYSVSREKKERFSLILESASTNQTSMYLCASSPGQTPEQYFGPGTRLTVT.